Listed here are 4 T cell receptor beta chains from one sample, sequenced in a study of shared clonotypes between healthy human individuals. Here immunoSEQ multiplex PCR was the method, and the copy in TCRdb shows in-frame clones only, minus some. The repertoire holds some 2,100,000 clones, with around 95% as singletons. The material sequenced was naive CD4+ T cells sorted from blood. The sample's subset: CD45RA+ positively selected. The origin of the receptors is a man aged 18 to 29 in good health.

The V and J genes are TRBV5-1 and TRBJ1-3, with a tentative D call TRBD1 (5 bases). The CDR3 runs 14 residues. Per the germline V gene, CDR1 is SGHRS and CDR2 is YFSETQ. Trimming left V 2 bases short and J 6 bases short, with 12 bases between. Here the CDR3 DNA reads TGCGCCAGCAGCTTCGGGGGAGGTGTAAACACCATATATTTT. Translation: CASSFGGGVNTIYF. Complete variable domain (other parts from reference TRBV5-1 and TRBJ1-3): KAGVTQTPRYLIKTRGQQVTLSCSPISGHRSVSWYQQTPGQGLQFLFEYFSETQRNKGNFPGRFSGRQFSNSRSEMNVSTLELGDSALYLCASSFGGGVNTIYFGEGSWLTVV.

This chain links TRBV19 with TRBJ2-5; the D gene could be TRBD1 or TRBD2 (5 bases each). CDR1 LNHDA and CDR2 SQIVND come from the germline V gene (reference sequence). V gave up 4 bases and J gave up 5 bases, with 23 bases separating them. The CDR3 has 17 residues. DNA for the CDR3: TGTGCCAGTAGTACCCGGGACCGGACAAACCTCCACGAGACCCAGTACTTC. Translated: CASSTRDRTNLHETQYF.

This CDR3 is CASSPPGTTYNEQFF. The CDR3 coding sequence is TGTGCCAGCAGCCCCCCAGGAACCACCTACAATGAGCAGTTCTTC. J is TRBJ2-1 and V is TRBV7-3; D is undetermined. Germline V CDR1 and CDR2: SGHTA, FQGTGA. The CDR3 runs 15 residues. V was cut by 5 bases and J by 2 bases, with 13 bases left in between.

Remarks on this clone: Other DNA variants within this sample encode the same CDR3. The V gene is TRBV7-9, the J gene TRBJ2-1; 7 bases are shared with TRBD2. Germline V gene data show CDR1 as SEHNR and CDR2 as FQNEAQ (reference sequence). J lost 4 bases, V lost 2 bases, and 2 bases had no gene match. The CDR3 covers 14 residues. CDR3 region: CASSLSGGYNEQFF. For the CDR3, the DNA is TGTGCCAGCAGCTTATCGGGGGGATACAATGAGCAGTTCTTC.